The clone carrying this T cell receptor (beta chain) was counted a few times. The antigen is undetermined. These data are taken from a study of beta chain features in type 1 diabetes. At the level of the study: No patient-donor differences in age, gender, total cells or subset yield.

Investigators reverse transcribed all isolated RNA, so they sequenced expressed TCRB transcripts. TCRdb's table, derived via immunoSEQ multiplex PCR, lists solely in-frame clones and lacks some. This sample has a few hundred thousand clones, with 11% to 15% found just once. Study-wide points: Shorter TCRB CDR3s, moderately but significantly so, were found in Type 1 diabetes patients in all four CD4+ subsets. The study found that naive, central memory and Treg TCRB repertoires appeared more similar in patients than in healthy donors.

A sort by CD45RO/CCR7/CD25/CD127/CD95/CD27 yielded CD4+ naive, central memory, regulatory and stem cell-like memory cells. The authors obtained over 98% purity in all sorted populations. The sequence came from a man younger than 40 with type 1 diabetes. The source material was naive CD4+ T cells from blood.

The chain's CDR3 is CASKDGSGTTETQYF. Written as DNA, the CDR3 is TGTGCCAGCAAGGACGGTTCGGGGACAACGGAGACCCAGTACTTC. This chain links TRBV2 with TRBJ2-5; D is possibly TRBD1 (6 bases). Trimming stripped 7 bases from V and 5 bases from J, with 20 bases between. CDR1 and CDR2 from the germline V gene are SNHLY and FYNNEI. The CDR3 is 15 residues long.